This T cell receptor (beta chain) was identified during a study of shared clonotypes between healthy human individuals. General study points: Estimated clonotype richness was generally higher in naive than memory subsets.

The study drew all its donors from Caucasian adults living in Nashville, Tennessee. The V end lost 11 bases, the J end lost 6 bases, and 22 bases lay between the germline ends. Per the germline V gene, CDR1 is ENHRY and CDR2 is SYGVKD. The CDR3 is 14 residues long. Clones were sequenced by immunoSEQ multiplex PCR, and TCRdb holds only the in-frame ones, with some missing. The sample contains some 2,100,000 clones, almost 96% of which appear only once. As concerns this clone: Its antigen is currently unknown.

This chain links TRBV10-3 with TRBJ1-1; maybe TRBD1 (5 bases). Sequencing was carried out using naive CD4+ T cells sorted from blood. Subset here: CD45RA+ positively selected. The clonotype comes from a man aged 18 to 29 in good health. The CDR3 spells CAADNKGRGAEAFF. The CDR3 DNA follows: TGTGCCGCAGACAACAAGGGGAGGGGCGCTGAAGCTTTCTTT.